Listed below are T cell receptor beta chains from one sample, sequenced in a study of T-cell reconstitution after alpha-beta-depleted transplantation in children. TCRdb re-derived calls from the PCR reads in MiXCR, one entry per CDR3 protein. The table has some 300,000 distinct CDR3 sequences, just over 7.5% seen once; the top ten hold about 9.3%. The sample in question was peripheral blood, obtained 360 days after TCRalphabeta/CD19-depleted stem cell transplant. The source is a female patient aged 2-10 years who had a stem cell transplant for Fanconi anemia, so the T cells may come from the graft donor. Both conserved end residues are part of each CDR3. A D gene is named only where the DNA matches it firmly. Size values are once, few and many counts, or a class for expanded clones, and some rows have none.

D | size | J | V | CDR3 | DNA
TRBD1 | NA | TRBJ1-1 | TRBV5-1 | CASSRDRYDTEAFF | TGCGCCAGCAGCCGGGACAGATACGACACTGAAGCTTTCTTT
NA | NA | TRBJ1-2 | TRBV12-3/TRBV12-4 | CASSSTMSGYTF | TGTGCCAGCAGTTCAACCATGAGTGGCTACACCTTC
NA | many | TRBJ1-1 | TRBV9 | CASSVGTDTMNTEAFF | TGTGCCAGCAGCGTCGGGACCGACACCATGAACACTGAAGCTTTCTTT
TRBD1 | few | TRBJ1-5 | TRBV7-8 | CASSGHRDRVNQPQHF | TGTGCCAGCAGCGGTCACCGGGACAGGGTCAATCAGCCCCAGCATTTT
TRBD1 | few | TRBJ1-1 | TRBV6-5 | CASSYVGQGGTEAFF | TGTGCCAGCAGTTACGTAGGACAGGGTGGGACTGAAGCTTTCTTT
TRBD1 | NA | TRBJ1-5 | TRBV5-1 | CASSLAGDRGHQPQHF | TGCGCCAGCAGCTTGGCCGGGGACAGGGGGCATCAGCCCCAGCATTTT
TRBD1 | NA | TRBJ2-1 | TRBV6-2/TRBV6-3 | CASSRDSYSYNEQFF | TGTGCCAGCAGCCGGGACAGCTACTCCTACAATGAGCAGTTCTTC
TRBD2 | few | TRBJ2-3 | TRBV12-3/TRBV12-4 | CASRRTGLAGRASTDTQYF | TGTGCCAGCAGACGGACGGGACTAGCGGGGAGAGCTAGCACAGATACGCAGTATTTT
NA | many | TRBJ2-2 | TRBV20-1 | CSARGAETGELFF | TGCAGTGCTAGAGGGGCAGAGACCGGGGAGCTGTTTTTT
NA | many | TRBJ2-2 | TRBV10-3 | CAISEGLAIGELFF | TGTGCCATCAGTGAGGGGCTAGCTATCGGGGAGCTGTTTTTT
TRBD1 | NA | TRBJ1-1 | TRBV5-5 | CASSLAGGTGIGDTEAFF | TGTGCCAGCAGCTTGGCGGGGGGGACAGGTATTGGGGACACTGAAGCTTTCTTT
NA | few | TRBJ1-5 | TRBV28 | CASSTGLVSNQPQHF | TGTGCCAGCAGTACTGGGCTCGTAAGCAATCAGCCCCAGCATTTT
NA | many | TRBJ2-1 | TRBV7-9 | CASMQGVSYNEQFF | TGTGCCAGCATGCAGGGCGTCTCCTACAATGAGCAGTTCTTC
TRBD2 | NA | TRBJ2-1 | TRBV3-1 | CASSQDQLAGFNEQFF | TGTGCCAGCAGCCAAGATCAGCTAGCGGGGTTCAATGAGCAGTTCTTC
TRBD1 | NA | TRBJ1-2 | TRBV7-2 | CASSLAEGAGYTF | TGTGCCAGCAGCTTAGCGGAGGGGGCTGGCTACACCTTC
NA | many | TRBJ2-5 | TRBV6-5 | CASRDLAQETQYF | TGTGCCAGCCGGGACCTGGCCCAAGAGACCCAGTACTTC
NA | many | TRBJ2-2 | TRBV9 | CASTRGGGELFF | TGTGCCAGCACACGAGGGGGCGGGGAGCTGTTTTTT
NA | few | TRBJ1-3 | TRBV20-1 | CSARVIGNTIYF | TGCAGTGCTAGAGTAATTGGAAACACCATATATTTT
NA | NA | TRBJ2-1 | TRBV27 | CASGRAGEQFF | TGTGCCAGCGGCCGGGCAGGTGAGCAGTTCTTC
TRBD1 | many | TRBJ1-1 | TRBV5-1 | CASSAGTGVNTEAFF | TGCGCCAGCAGCGCCGGGACAGGGGTTAACACTGAAGCTTTCTTT
TRBD1 | few | TRBJ2-1 | TRBV7-6 | CASSLTGQGFYNEQFF | TGTGCCAGCAGCTTGACGGGACAGGGGTTCTACAATGAGCAGTTCTTC
TRBD2 | few | TRBJ2-1 | TRBV4-1 | CASSQAGVAGEGYRSYNEQFF | TGCGCCAGCAGCCAAGCTGGTGTGGCGGGGGAGGGTTATCGCTCCTACAATGAGCAGTTCTTC
NA | many | TRBJ2-7 | TRBV20-1 | CSARGRDHEQYF | TGCAGTGCTAGAGGGAGGGACCACGAGCAGTACTTC
NA | many | TRBJ1-1 | TRBV15 | CATSKVRYYAEAFF | TGTGCCACCAGCAAGGTCAGGTATTACGCTGAAGCTTTCTTT
TRBD2 | NA | TRBJ2-3 | TRBV11-2 | CASNLLTSGSTDTQYF | TGTGCCAGCAACCTACTCACTAGCGGGAGCACAGATACGCAGTATTTT
NA | many | TRBJ2-4 | TRBV14 | CASRRGPKDIQYF | TGTGCCAGCAGGCGGGGACCCAAGGACATTCAGTACTTC
TRBD1 | NA | TRBJ2-3 | TRBV27 | CASSPGQGGFDTQYF | TGTGCCAGCAGCCCGGGACAGGGAGGTTTCGATACGCAGTATTTT
NA | many | TRBJ2-3 | TRBV6-7 | CASSPGDTQYF | TGTGCCAGCAGCCCCGGGGATACGCAGTATTTT
TRBD2 | few | TRBJ2-5 | TRBV4-2 | CASSQEEGLAGFQETQYF | TGTGCCAGCAGCCAAGAGGAGGGGCTAGCGGGGTTCCAAGAGACCCAGTACTTC
NA | few | TRBJ2-2 | TRBV28 | CASKGLQFIGDTGELFF | TGTGCCAGCAAGGGCCTTCAGTTCATAGGGGACACCGGGGAGCTGTTTTTT
NA | NA | TRBJ1-1 | TRBV3-1 | CASSQEWEGITEAFF | TGTGCCAGCAGCCAAGAGTGGGAGGGGATTACTGAAGCTTTCTTT
TRBD1 | many | TRBJ2-7 | TRBV7-6 | CASSLNPGQGVGEQYF | TGTGCCAGCAGCTTAAACCCGGGACAGGGGGTAGGCGAGCAGTACTTC
TRBD2 | many | TRBJ2-7 | TRBV20-1 | CSVGYAGGPYEQYF | TGCAGTGTTGGATATGCGGGAGGGCCCTACGAGCAGTACTTC
TRBD1 | NA | TRBJ1-4 | TRBV2 | CASGKEAGGNEKLFF | TGTGCCAGCGGGAAGGAGGCAGGGGGTAATGAAAAACTGTTTTTT
NA | many | TRBJ1-4 | TRBV5-5 | CASSSKAGMREKLFF | TGTGCCAGCAGCAGTAAGGCGGGGATGCGTGAAAAACTGTTTTTT
NA | few | TRBJ2-2 | TRBV20-1 | CSARDMGGLGELFF | TGCAGTGCTAGAGACATGGGGGGCCTCGGGGAGCTGTTTTTT
TRBD1 | NA | TRBJ2-3 | TRBV18 | CASSPPTGRGTDTQYF | TGTGCCAGCTCACCACCGACAGGGCGGGGCACAGATACGCAGTATTTT
NA | NA | TRBJ1-4 | TRBV18 | CASSPSGSNEKLFF | TGTGCCAGCTCTCCCTCGGGGAGTAATGAAAAACTGTTTTTT
TRBD1 | NA | TRBJ2-4 | TRBV7-7 | CASSSRRDRGFPLAKNIQYF | TGTGCCAGCAGCTCAAGGCGGGACAGGGGTTTCCCATTAGCCAAAAACATTCAGTACTTC
NA | few | TRBJ1-4 | TRBV7-6 | CASSLLLGESEKLFF | TGTGCCAGCAGCTTACTTCTCGGGGAATCGGAAAAACTGTTTTTT
TRBD1 | many | TRBJ1-3 | TRBV5-1 | CASSLEGQGDTIYF | TGCGCCAGCAGCTTGGAGGGACAGGGGGACACCATATATTTT
NA | NA | TRBJ2-5 | TRBV3-1 | CASSRTYQETQYF | TGTGCCAGCAGCCGGACGTACCAAGAGACCCAGTACTTC
NA | many | TRBJ2-7 | TRBV29-1 | CSVEEDAAYEQYF | TGCAGCGTTGAGGAGGACGCGGCGTACGAGCAGTACTTC
NA | many | TRBJ1-2 | TRBV25-1 | CASSGGTGYGYTF | TGTGCCAGCAGTGGAGGGACTGGCTATGGCTACACCTTC
NA | many | TRBJ2-2 | TRBV12-3/TRBV12-4 | CASSLSFLGNTGELFF | TGTGCCAGCAGTTTATCATTTTTGGGGAACACCGGGGAGCTGTTTTTT
NA | NA | TRBJ2-3 | TRBV7-8 | CASSPGVGSADTQYF | TGTGCCAGCAGCCCAGGGGTAGGTTCGGCAGATACGCAGTATTTT
NA | many | TRBJ2-7 | TRBV20-1 | CSASPGIDPYEQYF | TGCAGTGCGAGCCCAGGAATAGACCCCTACGAGCAGTACTTC
NA | NA | TRBJ2-2 | TRBV5-1 | CASSTIPGLAGELFF | TGCGCCAGCAGCACGATACCAGGTTTAGCCGGGGAGCTGTTTTTT
TRBD2 | many | TRBJ2-5 | TRBV9 | CASSVTGTSGETQYF | TGTGCCAGCAGCGTGACCGGGACTAGCGGCGAGACCCAGTACTTC
TRBD1 | NA | TRBJ1-1 | TRBV6-5 | CASSSTGDTEAFF | TGTGCCAGCAGTTCAACAGGGGACACTGAAGCTTTCTTT
TRBD1 | many | TRBJ2-5 | TRBV20-1 | CSAMGTGKETQYF | TGCAGTGCCATGGGGACAGGGAAAGAGACCCAGTACTTC
TRBD2 | many | TRBJ2-3 | TRBV9 | CASSLTITPGGETDTQYF | TGTGCCAGCAGCCTAACTATCACCCCCGGGGGGGAGACCGATACGCAGTATTTT
TRBD2 | few | TRBJ2-7 | TRBV27 | CASSFGGSTHEQYF | TGTGCCAGCAGTTTTGGCGGGAGTACCCACGAGCAGTACTTC